The source of this TCR beta chain is a study of human T cells and chemical hapten exposure. Time point specified: patch test 3, about 24 weeks after DPC sensitization. Treatment defined: therapeutic diphenylcyclopropenone sensitization with weekly scalp DPC. The germline gives CDR1 SGHTA, CDR2 FQGTGA. V was clipped by 2 bases and J by 4 bases, with 9 bases between them. This CDR3 has 14 amino acids. This clonotype appeared many times. The antigen is undetermined. Findings and caveats of the study: Among expanded TCRs, significantly more large CDR3 similarity clusters formed than among controls.

In TCRdb, the RACE reads were re-called with MiXCR into one record per CDR3 protein. The table lists tens of thousands of distinct CDR3 sequences, approximately 13% of them singletons. The clonotype was recovered from a woman aged 50 to 60 with alopecia areata. Some clones in this sample may be carry-over from other donors' samples. The specimen comprised whole blood, sampled in connection with sensitization to the hapten diphenylcyclopropenone (DPC). The chain couples TRBV7-3 to TRBJ1-5; D may be TRBD1 (5 bases). The CDR3 DNA sequence: TGTGCCAGCAGCTTAGGGGGTCCAAATCAGCCCCAGCATTTT. Translation: CASSLGGPNQPQHF.